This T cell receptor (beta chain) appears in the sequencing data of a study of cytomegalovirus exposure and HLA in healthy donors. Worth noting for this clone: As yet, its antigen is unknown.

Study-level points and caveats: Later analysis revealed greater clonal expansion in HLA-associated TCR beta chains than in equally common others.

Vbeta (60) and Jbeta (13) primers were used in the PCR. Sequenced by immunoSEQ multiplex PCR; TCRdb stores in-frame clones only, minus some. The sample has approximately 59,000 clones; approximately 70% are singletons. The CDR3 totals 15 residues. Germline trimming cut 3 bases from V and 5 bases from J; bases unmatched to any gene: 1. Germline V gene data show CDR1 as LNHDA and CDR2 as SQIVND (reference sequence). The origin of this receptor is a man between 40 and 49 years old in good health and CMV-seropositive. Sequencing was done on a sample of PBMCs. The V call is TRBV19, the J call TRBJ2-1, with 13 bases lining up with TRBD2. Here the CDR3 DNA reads TGTGCCAGTAGTATGGGACTAGCGGGGAACAATGAGCAGTTCTTC. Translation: CASSMGLAGNNEQFF.